This is a list of T cell receptor beta chains from one sample in a study of cytomegalovirus exposure and HLA in healthy donors. The table came from immunoSEQ multiplex PCR; TCRdb's copy has only in-frame clones and leaves some out. The table lists about 120,000 clones, under 85% of them singletons. Material for sequencing was PBMCs. The receptors derive from a woman aged 45-59 years in good health and CMV-seropositive. The CDR3 runs from the conserved cysteine through the conserved F or W. The D gene is left open where the match is weak. A row's size may be missing; if present it is once, few, many or a size class.

size: few
J: TRBJ1-1
D: TRBD1
V: TRBV13
DNA: TGTGCCAGCAGCTCCATCCGACAGGGGCTCACTGAAGCTTTCTTT
CDR3: CASSSIRQGLTEAFF

size: once
J: TRBJ2-3
D: TRBD2
V: TRBV7-2
DNA: TGTGCCAGCAGCTTAGGCGGTAGCGGGAGCCTTACAGATACGCAGTATTTT
CDR3: CASSLGGSGSLTDTQYF

size: -
J: TRBJ2-5
D: TRBD2
V: TRBV9
DNA: TGTGCCAGCAGCGTATCTAGCGGGAGAGGAGAAGAGACCCAGTACTTC
CDR3: CASSVSSGRGEETQYF

size: once
J: TRBJ1-1
D: TRBD1
V: TRBV11-2
DNA: TGTGCCAGCATAGACTCTGGGACAGGAAACACTGAAGCTTTCTTT
CDR3: CASIDSGTGNTEAFF

size: -
J: TRBJ2-1
D: -
V: TRBV5-1
DNA: TGCGCCAGCAGCTTGGCTCGGACATTCTACTACAATGAGCAGTTCTTC
CDR3: CASSLARTFYYNEQFF

size: -
J: TRBJ1-5
D: TRBD1
V: TRBV4-1
DNA: TGCGCCAGCAGCCAGACTAGACAGGGCGATCAGCCCCAGCATTTT
CDR3: CASSQTRQGDQPQHF

size: -
J: TRBJ2-1
D: -
V: TRBV7-3
DNA: TGTGCCAGCAGCCCCAGTTCCCCCCATGAGCAGTTCTTC
CDR3: CASSPSSPHEQFF

size: -
J: TRBJ2-7
D: -
V: TRBV6-5
DNA: TGTGCCAGCAGTTACTCTGGGCTAGCTAGCTCCTACGAGCAGTACTTC
CDR3: CASSYSGLASSYEQYF

size: once
J: TRBJ2-3
D: -
V: TRBV2
DNA: TGTGCCAGCAGGAACCTAGCTAGCACAGATACGCAGTATTTT
CDR3: CASRNLASTDTQYF

size: -
J: TRBJ2-4
D: TRBD1
V: TRBV6-1
DNA: TGTGCCAGCAGTCTACAGGGGGCGGCTATAAACATTCAGTACTTC
CDR3: CASSLQGAAINIQYF

size: -
J: TRBJ2-3
D: TRBD2
V: TRBV15
DNA: TGTGCCACCAGCGGGGGGGGGTTCACTAGCACAGATACGCAGTATTTT
CDR3: CATSGGGFTSTDTQYF

size: -
J: TRBJ2-7
D: TRBD2
V: TRBV30
DNA: TGTGCCTGGAGCCGCGGGACTAGCGGGGAGCAGTACTTC
CDR3: CAWSRGTSGEQYF

size: few
J: TRBJ1-2
D: -
V: TRBV4-1
DNA: TGCGCCAGCAGCCTACAGGGAGACTATGGCTACACCTTC
CDR3: CASSLQGDYGYTF

size: -
J: TRBJ2-7
D: -
V: TRBV21-1
DNA: TGTGCCAGCAGCATCGACAGGGGGGTTTCCTACGAGCAGTACTTC
CDR3: CASSIDRGVSYEQYF

size: -
J: TRBJ2-3
D: -
V: TRBV9
DNA: TGTGCCAGCAGCCTGTCAGCAGATACGCAGTATTTT
CDR3: CASSLSADTQYF

size: few
J: TRBJ2-2
D: TRBD1
V: TRBV14
DNA: TGTGCCAGCAGCCCGAGGGGGTCAGGGACAGGGTCCACCGGGGAGCTGTTTTTT
CDR3: CASSPRGSGTGSTGELFF

size: -
J: TRBJ2-7
D: -
V: TRBV29-1
DNA: TGCAGCGTTGAAGAGGGCCCTACTTCCTTC
CDR3: CSVEEGPTSF

size: -
J: TRBJ2-1
D: -
V: TRBV9
DNA: TGTGCCAGCAGCGTAGCTCCTCCGGACAATGAGCAGTTCTTC
CDR3: CASSVAPPDNEQFF

size: -
J: TRBJ2-7
D: TRBD1
V: TRBV6-4
DNA: TGTGCCAGCAGAAACTTAGGGAGACAGGGGGACGAGCAGTACTTC
CDR3: CASRNLGRQGDEQYF

size: -
J: TRBJ2-7
D: -
V: TRBV7-2
DNA: TGTGCCAGCAGCTTAGGACAGGCCGAGCAGTACTTC
CDR3: CASSLGQAEQYF

size: -
J: TRBJ2-2
D: -
V: TRBV4-1
DNA: TGCGCCAGCAGCCACCCGACCAGGCCCGCGGAGCTGTTTTTT
CDR3: CASSHPTRPAELFF

size: -
J: TRBJ2-1
D: TRBD2
V: TRBV6-5
DNA: TGTGCCAGCAGTTACCCAGCGGGGGGATACAATGAGCAGTTCTTC
CDR3: CASSYPAGGYNEQFF

size: -
J: TRBJ2-3
D: -
V: TRBV7-8
DNA: TGTGCCAGCACCATTTCGGGTCCGGAAGATACGCAGTATTTT
CDR3: CASTISGPEDTQYF

size: few
J: TRBJ2-5
D: -
V: TRBV4-1
DNA: TGCGCCAGCAGCCAAGAAGGGGCTGAGACCCAGTACTTC
CDR3: CASSQEGAETQYF

size: -
J: TRBJ2-5
D: TRBD2
V: TRBV7-2
DNA: TGTGCCAGCAGGAGGACTAGCGGGTCGGAGACCCAGTACTTC
CDR3: CASRRTSGSETQYF

size: -
J: TRBJ2-3
D: TRBD2
V: TRBV30
DNA: TGTGCCTCTCGGGGACTAGCGGGAGGAGATACGCAGTATTTT
CDR3: CASRGLAGGDTQYF

size: few
J: TRBJ1-1
D: TRBD1
V: TRBV7-2
DNA: TGTGCCAGCAGGGGACAGGGGGCCGGGCGAACTGAAGCTTTCTTT
CDR3: CASRGQGAGRTEAFF

size: -
J: TRBJ2-1
D: TRBD1
V: TRBV7-9
DNA: TGTGCCAGCAAAATGCCGGGACAGGGGATCCACAATGAGCAGTTCTTC
CDR3: CASKMPGQGIHNEQFF

size: -
J: TRBJ2-6
D: -
V: TRBV5-1
DNA: TGCGCCAGCAGCTCGAGTATATCTGGGGCCAACGTCCTGACTTTC
CDR3: CASSSSISGANVLTF

size: -
J: TRBJ2-6
D: -
V: TRBV6-5
DNA: TGTGCCAGCAGTTACTCCACAACCGGGGCCAACGTCCTGACTTTC
CDR3: CASSYSTTGANVLTF

size: -
J: TRBJ1-2
D: -
V: TRBV4-3
DNA: TGCGCCAGCAGCCAAGATATATCAGGTTGGGGGGACCATGGCTACACCTTC
CDR3: CASSQDISGWGDHGYTF

size: -
J: TRBJ1-2
D: -
V: TRBV15
DNA: TGTGCCACCAGCTGGGAGAGCTATGGCTACACCTTC
CDR3: CATSWESYGYTF